This TCR beta chain is from a study of CD8+CD57+ T cells in acquired aplastic anemia. About the research overall: DNA from sorted CD4+ and CD8+ cells averaged 3.2 ug.

Study-wide findings and caveats: Sharing between patients and controls was observed for around 27 CD8+ CDR3 sequences.

The TCR beta profiling, which covered VDJ combination and CDR3 sequence, was carried out using genomic DNA as the template. One entry per CDR3 protein, called by TCRdb with MiXCR from the reads. The repertoire holds about 81,000 distinct CDR3 sequences, with 40% to 55% as singletons. The CDR3 is 13 residues long. V gave up 2 bases and J gave up 2 bases, with 5 bases separating them. The germline V gene encodes CDR1 SEHNR and CDR2 FQNEAQ (reference sequence). This clonotype was counted a single time. The antigen is unknown. The TCR originated in a human donor in good health, serving as a control. Sequencing was carried out using sorted CD4+, CD8+, or CD8+CD57+ T cells (not recorded which) from PBMCs. The chain uses TRBV7-9 and TRBJ2-3; no clear D. The chain's CDR3 is CASSLYDTDTQYF. The DNA for the CDR3 is TGTGCCAGCAGCTTATACGACACAGATACGCAGTATTTT.